A single sample gave rise to the 18 T cell receptor beta chains below, sequenced in a study of Ad26.COV2.S vaccination and SARS-CoV-2 variants. The treatment denotes: approximately 18 received Ad26.COV2.S at low or high dose, single or two shots; roughly five received placebo; per-sample allocation not given. The study sampled participants on day 63 after the first vaccine or placebo injection. Measured with immunoSEQ multiplex PCR; TCRdb has only the in-frame clones, and not every one. The repertoire holds about 280,000 clones, about 87% seen once, with about 3.6% in the top ten. The material was peripheral blood, obtained in a trial of Ad26.COV2.S vaccine versus placebo. Source of these receptors: a person aged 18-65 years who received the Ad26.COV2.S COVID-19 vaccine or a placebo.

The chain carries TRBV6-5 and TRBJ1-1; D is perhaps TRBD1 (5 bases). The V end was cut by 6 bases, the J end by 7 bases, with 18 bases between. CDR1 is MNHEY, CDR2 SVGAGI, per germline. There are 14 residues in the CDR3. CDR3 coding DNA: TGTGCCAGCAGCCTGGAGACAGAACACGATGAAGCTTTCTTT. Residues: CASSLETEHDEAFF.

This sequence joins TRBV3-1 (or the pseudogene TRBV3-2) and TRBJ1-2; D is unresolved. The germline CDR1 and CDR2 sequences are LGHDT and YNNKEL (reference sequence). V lost 0 bases and J lost 4, with 9 bases in between. The CDR3 loop spans 14 amino acids. CDR3 nucleotides: TGTGCCAGCAGCCAAGATCTTTTGGGCTATGGCTACACCTTC. As protein: CASSQDLLGYGYTF.

The V and J genes are TRBV5-1 and TRBJ1-4, with D unclear. CDR3 length equals 15 residues. The V end lost 3 bases, the J end lost 5 bases, and 14 bases lay between the germline ends. Germline values: CDR1 SGHRS, CDR2 YFSETQ. In DNA form, the CDR3 reads TGCGCCAGCAGCTCAGAAGGGATAGTAAATGAAAAACTGTTTTTT. Protein sequence: CASSSEGIVNEKLFF. The full variable domain, completed using reference TRBV5-1 and TRBJ1-4, is KAGVTQTPRYLIKTRGQQVTLSCSPISGHRSVSWYQQTPGQGLQFLFEYFSETQRNKGNFPGRFSGRQFSNSRSEMNVSTLELGDSALYLCASSSEGIVNEKLFFGSGTQLSVL.

The chain recombines TRBV12-5 with TRBJ2-1; TRBD2 might be the D (5 bases). Trimming shortened V by 6 bases and J by 3 bases, and 12 bases separated the two germline ends. This CDR3 has 14 residues. Germline assignment: CDR1 LGHNT and CDR2 FRNRAP. In DNA form, the CDR3 reads TGTGCTAGTGGGGGAGCCCCAAACTACAATGAGCAGTTCTTC. Encoded protein: CASGGAPNYNEQFF.

The rearrangement joins TRBV5-6 to TRBJ2-1, with D hard to call. The V end was cut by 0 bases, the J end by 7 bases, with 14 bases between. The CDR3 runs 15 residues. CDR1 and CDR2 (germline): SGHDT, YYEEEE. CDR3 sequence reads: CASSLGTRSTNEQFF. DNA of the CDR3: TGTGCCAGCAGCTTGGGGACCCGCTCCACAAATGAGCAGTTCTTC.

The chain is built from TRBV6-5 and TRBJ2-7, with a tentative D call TRBD1 (6 bases). The CDR3 extends over 15 amino acids. V lost 7 bases, J lost 2 bases, and 18 bases lay in between. Germline V CDR1 and CDR2: MNHEY, SVGAGI. The CDR3 here is CASTRTPDSPYEQYF. The CDR3 DNA reads TGTGCCAGCACCCGAACTCCGGACAGCCCCTACGAGCAGTACTTC.

The J gene is TRBJ2-3, the V gene TRBV18, with 7 positions matching TRBD2. Trimming took 4 bases from V and 2 from J; bases not matched to a gene: 12. CDR1 and CDR2 (germline): KGHSH, LQKENI. The CDR3 runs 17 residues. The CDR3 spells CASSLSLPGTITDTQYF. Written as DNA, the CDR3 is TGTGCCAGCTCACTATCCCTCCCGGGGACTATCACAGATACGCAGTATTTT.

This clone appeared a single time. Other nucleotide sequences from this sample produce the same CDR3. This chain uses TRBV27 with TRBJ2-3; D gene uncertain. This CDR3 spans 11 amino acids. The V gene lost 4 bases and the J gene lost 3 bases, with 2 bases spanning the gap. Germline lookup yields CDR1 MNHEY and CDR2 SMNVEV (reference sequence). The CDR3: CASSSTDTQYF. The DNA for the CDR3 is TGTGCCAGCAGTTCTACAGATACGCAGTATTTT.

This chain joins TRBV2 and TRBJ1-1; 8 positions match TRBD1. Trimming at V came to 7 bases and at J to 7 bases, leaving 8 bases not matched to a gene. Germline CDR1 is SNHLY and CDR2 is FYNNEI. The CDR3 is 13 residues long. This CDR3 is CASTNDRGSEAFF. CDR3 sequence (DNA): TGTGCCAGCACTAATGACAGGGGCAGTGAAGCTTTCTTT.

This chain links TRBV18 with TRBJ1-1; D gene ambiguous. The V gene's germline CDR1 is KGHSH and CDR2 LQKENI. Trimming removed 3 bases from V and 0 bases from J, with 8 bases in between. This CDR3 is built from 14 residues. The CDR3 sequence: CASSPMDLNTEAFF. DNA of the CDR3: TGTGCCAGCTCACCTATGGATCTGAACACTGAAGCTTTCTTT.

This chain joins TRBV7-9 and TRBJ2-7, with D possibly TRBD2 on 5 matching bases. The CDR3 runs 14 residues. V dropped 4 bases and J dropped 2 bases, with 12 bases sitting between them. Germline V gene lookup returns CDR1 SEHNR and CDR2 FQNEAQ (reference sequence). CDR3 sequence (DNA): TGTGCCAGCAGCTCCAACCGGGGTGCCTACGAGCAGTACTTC. Its translation is CASSSNRGAYEQYF.

The chain uses TRBV19 and TRBJ2-3; 16 nucleotides match TRBD2. J was trimmed by 2 bases and V by 3 bases; bases with no gene match: 5. Germline assignment: CDR1 LNHDA and CDR2 SQIVND (reference sequence). This CDR3 spans 18 amino acids. The DNA of the CDR3 is TGTGCCAGTAGTATCGGGGGACTAGCGGGAGGGGCCACAGATACGCAGTATTTT. It encodes CASSIGGLAGGATDTQYF.

The CDR3 nucleotides are TGTGCCAGCGGAATAAGGGGCACAGATACGCAGTATTTT. Its protein is CASGIRGTDTQYF. V and J are TRBV7-9 and TRBJ2-3; no reliable D call. Trimming shortened V by 8 bases and J by 1 base, and 10 bases separated the two germline ends. The CDR3 is made up of 13 amino acids. Germline CDR1 reads SEHNR; CDR2 reads FQNEAQ (reference sequence).

This clone was recorded once. The V gene is TRBV5-1, the J gene TRBJ2-5, with D perhaps TRBD2 (5 bases). The CDR3 extends over 13 amino acids. Germline lookup yields CDR1 SGHRS and CDR2 YFSETQ. With 6 bases removed from V and 11 bases from J, the gap between germline ends came to 20 bases. In nucleotides, the CDR3 is TGCGCCAGCACCCCGGGTTTTGTGGGAGAGCAGTACTTC. It codes for CASTPGFVGEQYF.

The V gene is TRBV18, the J gene TRBJ2-1, with D possibly TRBD2 on 6 matching bases. The length of the CDR3 is 15 residues. Germline CDR1 KGHSH, CDR2 LQKENI. Trimming pared 3 bases from V and 7 bases from J, leaving 16 bases between. The CDR3 sequence: CASSPGRDRVNEQFF. The DNA of the CDR3 is TGTGCCAGCTCACCGGGGCGGGATAGGGTGAATGAGCAGTTCTTC. Together with reference TRBV18 and TRBJ2-1, the CDR3 gives the full variable domain: NAGVMQNPRHLVRRRGQEARLRCSPMKGHSHVYWYRQLPEEGLKFMVYLQKENIIDESGMPKERFSAEFPKEGPSILRIQQVVRGDSAAYFCASSPGRDRVNEQFFGPGTRLTVL.

This clone was detected once. The chain links TRBV7-2 to TRBJ2-2; TRBD2 is a possible D gene (5 bases). V was cut by 4 bases and J by 0 bases, with 9 bases left in between. The CDR3 loop spans 15 amino acids. CDR1 is SGHTA and CDR2 is FQGNSA in the germline V gene. The DNA for the CDR3 is TGTGCCAGCAGCTCCACTAGTGCGAACACCGGGGAGCTGTTTTTT. It yields the protein CASSSTSANTGELFF.

V is TRBV6-5 and J is TRBJ1-3; 7 nucleotides align to TRBD1. V gave up 5 bases and J gave up 0 bases; unmatched junction bases: 4. The CDR3 contains 15 residues. CDR1 MNHEY and CDR2 SVGAGI come from the germline V gene. The CDR3, as DNA: TGTGCCAGCAGTACCACAGGGGCCTCTGGAAACACCATATATTTT. Translated, it gives CASSTTGASGNTIYF.

The rearrangement uses TRBV3-1 (or the pseudogene TRBV3-2) and TRBJ1-4; the match to TRBD1 covers 8 bases. The CDR3 covers 15 residues. The germline CDR1 and CDR2 sequences are LGHDT and YNNKEL (reference sequence). Unmatched junction bases numbered 6, after V lost 3 bases and J lost 6 bases. CDR3 amino acids: CASSQAGTGDEKLFF. The CDR3 DNA sequence: TGTGCCAGCAGCCAGGCCGGGACAGGAGATGAAAAACTGTTTTTT.